This T cell receptor (beta chain) was found in a study of cytotoxic CD8 clonotypes in ibrutinib-treated CLL. Germline V lookup: CDR1 MNHEY, CDR2 SMNVEV (reference sequence). The CDR3 loop spans 14 amino acids. V shed 5 bases and J 4 bases; nucleotides not matched to a gene: 8. The assay was immunoSEQ multiplex PCR, and TCRdb's table has in-frame clones only and misses some. The repertoire holds 250,000 to 350,000 clones, with roughly four fifths as singletons. V and J are TRBV27 and TRBJ2-7; 7 bases are shared with TRBD2. This TCR derives from a human donor with chronic lymphocytic leukemia. Material: PBMCs, obtained at disease progression, from a patient treated with ibrutinib. The DNA of the CDR3 is TGTGCCAGCAGTCTGACGGGAGGTGGTTACGAGCAGTACTTC. Encoded protein: CASSLTGGGYEQYF.